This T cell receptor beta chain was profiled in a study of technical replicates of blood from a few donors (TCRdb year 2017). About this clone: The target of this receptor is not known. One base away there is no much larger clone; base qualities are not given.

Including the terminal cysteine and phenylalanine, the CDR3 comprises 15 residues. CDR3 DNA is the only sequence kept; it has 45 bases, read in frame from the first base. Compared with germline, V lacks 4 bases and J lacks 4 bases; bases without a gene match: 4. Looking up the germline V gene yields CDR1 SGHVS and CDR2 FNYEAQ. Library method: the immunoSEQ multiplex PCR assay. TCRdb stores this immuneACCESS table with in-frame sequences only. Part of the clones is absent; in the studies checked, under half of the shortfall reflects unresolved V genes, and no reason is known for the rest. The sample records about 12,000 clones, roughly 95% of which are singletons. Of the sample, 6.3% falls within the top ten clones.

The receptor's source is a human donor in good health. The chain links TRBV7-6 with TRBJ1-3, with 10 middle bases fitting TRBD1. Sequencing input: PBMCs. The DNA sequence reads TGTGCCAGCAGCTCGGGACAGGGGCTGGGAAACACCATATATTTT. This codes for CASSSGQGLGNTIYF.